This T cell receptor (beta chain) appears in the sequencing data of a study of CD8 T cells in ankylosing spondylitis. Using its own MiXCR run on the 5' RACE reads, TCRdb lists one record per CDR3 protein. The data hold 85,000 to 100,000 distinct CDR3 sequences, with 8.8% observed a single time. This clonotype originated in a male donor with ankylosing spondylitis or in good health (not recorded which). Material: blood, either unsorted or a sorted T cell fraction (not recorded which).

CDR3 DNA: TGTGCCAGCAGCTTAGGGACTAGCGGGGGCCCCACAGATACGCAGTATTTT. It specifies CASSLGTSGGPTDTQYF. The V call is TRBV7-6, the J call TRBJ2-3, with 13 bases matching TRBD2. The V gene end was trimmed by 1 base and the J gene end by 2 bases; junction bases not matched to a gene: 3. This CDR3 has 17 residues. Germline CDR1 is SGHVS and CDR2 is FNYEAQ.